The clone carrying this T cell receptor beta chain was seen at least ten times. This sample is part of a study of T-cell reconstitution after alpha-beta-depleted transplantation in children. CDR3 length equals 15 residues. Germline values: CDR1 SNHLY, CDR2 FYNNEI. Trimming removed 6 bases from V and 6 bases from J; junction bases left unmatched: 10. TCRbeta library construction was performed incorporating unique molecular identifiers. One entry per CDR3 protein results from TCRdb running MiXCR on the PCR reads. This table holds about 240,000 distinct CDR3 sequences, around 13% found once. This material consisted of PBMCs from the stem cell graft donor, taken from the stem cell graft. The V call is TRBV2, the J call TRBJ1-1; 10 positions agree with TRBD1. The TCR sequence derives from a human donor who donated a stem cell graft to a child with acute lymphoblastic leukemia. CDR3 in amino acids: CASSYLPGQGPEAFF. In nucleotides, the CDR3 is TGTGCCAGCAGCTACCTACCGGGACAGGGGCCTGAAGCTTTCTTT.